The rows below give T cell receptor beta chains drawn from one sample of a study of identical twins. Each CDR3 protein gets one entry after TCRdb re-called the 5' RACE reads with MiXCR. Among 350,000 to 600,000 distinct CDR3 sequences listed, more than 13% were seen once. The same sample was also used in a study of yellow fever vaccine responses in identical twins.

What was sequenced was CD4+ T cells sorted from blood. These receptors were obtained from a woman aged 18 to 35 in good health. The CDR3 runs from the conserved cysteine through the conserved F or W. D genes are given only for firm matches. Size is omitted from some rows. Given values are once, few, many or a class for expanded clones.

TRBJ2-1 - - TRBV18 CASSPPLRGATYNEQFF TGTGCCAGCTCACCACCTCTTCGGGGAGCGACCTACAATGAGCAGTTCTTC
TRBJ2-1 - few TRBV3-1 CASSQDPGSSGEQFF TGTGCCAGCAGCCAAGATCCGGGCAGTAGTGGTGAGCAGTTCTTC
TRBJ2-7 TRBD1 - TRBV11-1 CASSLGQGALREQYF TGTGCCAGCAGCTTAGGTCAGGGGGCCCTCCGCGAGCAGTACTTC
TRBJ2-7 - few TRBV6-2/TRBV6-3 CASSYPRVESEQYF TGTGCCAGCAGTTACCCCAGGGTTGAGAGCGAGCAGTACTTC
TRBJ2-7 TRBD1 few TRBV12-3/TRBV12-4 CASKQGTYEQYF TGTGCCAGCAAACAGGGGACCTACGAGCAGTACTTC
TRBJ2-5 - few TRBV5-1 CASSLFGTETQYF TGCGCCAGCAGCTTGTTCGGGACAGAGACCCAGTACTTC
TRBJ2-7 TRBD1 few TRBV24-1 CATSPRTGGAYEQYF TGTGCCACCAGTCCGAGGACAGGGGGGGCCTACGAGCAGTACTTC
TRBJ2-1 TRBD2 many TRBV11-2 CASSLRTSGNEQFF TGTGCCAGCAGCTTACGGACTAGCGGCAATGAGCAGTTCTTC
TRBJ2-1 TRBD1 - TRBV27 CASSSPRTGAYNEQFF TGTGCCAGCAGTTCACCTCGGACAGGGGCCTACAATGAGCAGTTCTTC
TRBJ2-7 TRBD1 - TRBV7-8 CASSPGTGGRFSYEQYF TGTGCCAGCAGCCCCGGGACAGGGGGCCGGTTCTCCTACGAGCAGTACTTC
TRBJ1-2 TRBD1 many TRBV29-1 CSSGTAKGRGYTF TGCAGCAGTGGGACAGCTAAGGGTCGTGGCTACACCTTC
TRBJ2-1 TRBD2 - TRBV3-1 CASSQGGLAGDEQFF TGTGCCAGCAGCCAAGGAGGACTAGCGGGAGATGAGCAGTTCTTC
TRBJ2-3 TRBD2 few TRBV7-8 CASSSGTSDTDTQYF TGTGCCAGCAGCTCTGGGACTAGCGACACAGATACGCAGTATTTT
TRBJ2-7 TRBD2 - TRBV20-1 CSAWSSGSDEQYF TGCAGTGCTTGGAGTAGCGGGAGTGACGAGCAGTACTTC
TRBJ2-7 TRBD1 - TRBV11-2 CASSTGQIYEQYF TGTGCCAGCAGCACGGGACAGATCTACGAGCAGTACTTC
TRBJ2-1 TRBD2 - TRBV7-9 CASSLEAGENNEQFF TGTGCCAGCAGCTTAGAGGCGGGGGAGAACAATGAGCAGTTCTTC
TRBJ2-1 - - TRBV18 CASSPTVYNEQFF TGTGCCAGCTCACCGACAGTTTACAATGAGCAGTTCTTC
TRBJ2-3 TRBD2 few TRBV28 CASSLLLAGAPVADTQYF TGTGCCAGCAGTTTGCTGCTAGCGGGAGCGCCGGTAGCAGATACGCAGTATTTT
TRBJ2-7 - few TRBV2 CASSPTGHEQYF TGTGCCAGCAGTCCCACGGGGCACGAGCAGTACTTC
TRBJ2-1 TRBD2 - TRBV11-1 CASSLGSLAGVRRYNEQFF TGTGCCAGCAGCTTAGGATCCCTAGCGGGAGTTAGGCGTTACAATGAGCAGTTCTTC
TRBJ2-7 - - TRBV28 CASSYGTPSINEQYF TGTGCCAGCAGTTACGGGACACCTAGTATCAACGAGCAGTACTTC
TRBJ1-1 - many TRBV12-3/TRBV12-4 CASSLGLGTEAFF TGTGCCAGCAGTTTAGGGCTGGGTACTGAAGCTTTCTTT
TRBJ2-3 - - TRBV7-9 CASSLGVSDTQYF TGTGCCAGCAGCTTAGGGGTCTCAGATACGCAGTATTTT
TRBJ2-3 TRBD2 many TRBV15 CATSRDRFTGVAGAPEVTDTQYF TGTGCCACCAGCAGAGATCGCTTTACGGGAGTAGCGGGAGCCCCGGAGGTAACAGATACGCAGTATTTT
TRBJ2-7 - - TRBV15 CATSRDLGYNEQYF TGTGCCACCAGCAGAGACTTGGGGTATAACGAGCAGTACTTC
TRBJ2-5 TRBD2 few TRBV20-1 CSAPKSSGRAMETQYF TGCAGTGCTCCAAAGTCTAGCGGGAGGGCCATGGAGACCCAGTACTTC
TRBJ1-5 - few TRBV20-1 CSAKGSLKQPQHF TGCAGTGCTAAAGGTTCCTTGAAGCAGCCCCAGCATTTT
TRBJ2-5 - few TRBV6-5 CASSYSAGAGETQYF TGTGCCAGCAGTTACTCCGCAGGGGCGGGAGAGACCCAGTACTTC
TRBJ2-7 - many TRBV12-3/TRBV12-4 CASTIKGGTVRTYEQYF TGTGCCAGCACCATTAAGGGGGGGACAGTTCGAACCTACGAGCAGTACTTC
TRBJ2-2 - - TRBV29-1 CSVVWGRNTGELFF TGCAGCGTTGTCTGGGGGAGAAACACCGGGGAGCTGTTTTTT
TRBJ2-1 - few TRBV5-1 CASSPDSSSYNEQFF TGCGCCAGCAGCCCCGACAGTTCATCCTACAATGAGCAGTTCTTC
TRBJ2-2 TRBD2 few TRBV19 CATGLAHTGELFF TGTGCCACCGGACTAGCACATACCGGGGAGCTGTTTTTT
TRBJ2-1 TRBD2 - TRBV28 CASSLSGRKNYNEQFF TGTGCCAGCAGTTTAAGCGGGAGGAAAAACTACAATGAGCAGTTCTTC
TRBJ1-5 TRBD1 - TRBV12-3/TRBV12-4 CASSPGWDRGNQPQHF TGTGCCAGCAGTCCCGGATGGGACAGGGGGAATCAGCCCCAGCATTTT
TRBJ2-1 TRBD2 few TRBV4-3 CASSQGTGLGTYNEQFF TGCGCCAGCAGCCAGGGAACCGGACTAGGAACCTACAATGAGCAGTTCTTC
TRBJ2-3 TRBD1 many TRBV5-1 CASSLIAGQGTDTQYF TGCGCCAGCAGCTTGATAGCCGGACAGGGGACAGATACGCAGTATTTT
TRBJ1-1 - - TRBV21-1 CASSKGVMNTEAFF TGTGCCAGCAGCAAAGGGGTTATGAACACTGAAGCTTTCTTT
TRBJ1-5 - few TRBV20-1 CSASSQGTFNQPQHF TGCAGTGCTAGTTCACAGGGAACCTTTAATCAGCCCCAGCATTTT
TRBJ1-6 TRBD1 - TRBV15 CATSRAGTGGSPLHF TGTGCCACCAGCAGAGCCGGGACAGGGGGTTCACCCCTCCACTTT
TRBJ2-5 - - TRBV3-1 CASSRKGGPETQYF TGTGCCAGCAGCCGAAAAGGGGGGCCAGAGACCCAGTACTTC
TRBJ2-3 TRBD2 few TRBV7-2 CASSQLAGGSSGDTQYF TGTGCCAGCAGTCAACTAGCGGGAGGTTCCTCTGGAGATACGCAGTATTTT
TRBJ2-3 - few TRBV11-3 CASSLSNADTQYF TGTGCCAGCAGCTTAAGCAATGCGGATACGCAGTATTTT
TRBJ1-2 - - TRBV5-6 CASSRRGVYGYTF TGTGCCAGCAGCCGGAGGGGTGTCTATGGCTACACCTTC
TRBJ2-2 - few TRBV2 CASTALTVYTGELFF TGTGCCAGCACTGCCCTGACTGTTTACACCGGGGAGCTGTTTTTT
TRBJ2-5 - - TRBV7-8 CASSSGHGGGETQYF TGTGCCAGCAGCTCCGGTCATGGGGGCGGAGAGACCCAGTACTTC
TRBJ2-3 - - TRBV3-1 CASSQRSAGTSTDTQYF TGTGCCAGCAGCCAGCGGTCGGCGGGAACTAGCACAGATACGCAGTATTTT
TRBJ2-1 TRBD1 - TRBV7-7 CASSLGAGTGGSNEQFF TGTGCTAGCAGCTTAGGGGCCGGGACAGGGGGTAGCAATGAGCAGTTCTTC
TRBJ2-3 TRBD2 few TRBV12-3/TRBV12-4 CASSLYWTSGRKDTQYF TGTGCCAGCAGTTTATATTGGACTAGCGGGAGAAAAGATACGCAGTATTTT